A selection of T cell receptor beta chains follows, all from one sample in a study of T cells after yellow fever vaccination. TCRdb independently ran MiXCR on the 5' RACE reads; one entry per CDR3 protein. The top ten hold roughly 41% of the sample, which has some 73,000 distinct CDR3 sequences, approximately 7.5% seen once. Sequencing was performed on CD8+ T cells sorted from PBMCs, taken on the day of the yellow fever booster vaccination. These receptors were obtained from a man aged 30 to 45 who received the YFV17D yellow fever vaccine. The CDR3 runs from the conserved cysteine through the conserved F or W. Fields, in order: CDR3 protein, CDR3 DNA, clone size, J gene, D gene, V gene. D genes are given only for firm matches. The listing skips clone size in some rows; elsewhere it reads once, few, many or a size class.

CASSQGLGGSPHEQYF | TGCGCCAGCAGCCAAGGGCTGGGCGGGAGCCCCCACGAGCAGTACTTC | . | TRBJ2-7 | TRBD2 | TRBV4-3
CASSQDGGKSPLHF | TGTGCCAGCAGCCAAGATGGGGGAAAGTCACCCCTCCACTTT | many | TRBJ1-6 | . | TRBV14
CASSESVHSETQYF | TGCGCCAGCAGTGAGTCGGTTCATTCGGAGACCCAGTACTTC | . | TRBJ2-5 | . | TRBV10-1
CASSGTSRWRDEQYF | TGTGCCAGCAGCGGAACCTCAAGGTGGCGCGACGAGCAGTACTTC | . | TRBJ2-7 | . | TRBV7-9
CASSQETGTGVQPQHF | TGTGCCAGCAGCCAAGAGACCGGGACAGGGGTACAGCCCCAGCATTTT | . | TRBJ1-5 | TRBD1 | TRBV4-2
CASSSPYSGAAYEQYF | TGTGCCAGCAGCTCGCCCTATTCGGGAGCTGCCTACGAGCAGTACTTC | few | TRBJ2-7 | . | TRBV11-2
CASSGDGTDTQYF | TGTGCCAGCAGCGGGGACGGCACAGATACGCAGTATTTT | few | TRBJ2-3 | . | TRBV5-6
CSASLVLGLNEQFF | TGCAGTGCTAGTCTTGTGTTGGGTCTCAATGAGCAGTTCTTC | many | TRBJ2-1 | . | TRBV20-1
CASSYDPATLYNEQFF | TGTGCCAGCAGTTACGATCCGGCCACATTGTACAATGAGCAGTTCTTC | . | TRBJ2-1 | . | TRBV6-2/TRBV6-3
CASSYGDGKAYEQYF | TGTGCCAGCAGTTACGGGGACGGGAAGGCCTACGAGCAGTACTTC | . | TRBJ2-7 | . | TRBV6-5
CASSAPLTSGTYRAQETQYF | TGTGCCAGCAGTGCTCCTTTGACTAGCGGGACGTATAGGGCGCAAGAGACCCAGTACTTC | few | TRBJ2-5 | TRBD2 | TRBV6-4
CASSPRLSSYEQYF | TGTGCCAGCAGCCCTCGACTTAGCTCCTACGAGCAGTACTTC | few | TRBJ2-7 | . | TRBV5-5
CASRDYQETQYF | TGTGCCAGCAGGGATTATCAGGAGACCCAGTACTTC | few | TRBJ2-5 | . | TRBV6-1
CASSLALVVTSYNEQFF | TGTGCCAGCAGCTTAGCTCTGGTCGTGACGTCCTACAATGAGCAGTTCTTC | . | TRBJ2-1 | . | TRBV11-2
CATDLGQGSNEQYF | TGTGCCACCGACCTGGGACAGGGCTCCAACGAGCAGTACTTC | . | TRBJ2-7 | TRBD1 | TRBV2
CASSKEETQYF | TGTGCCAGCAGCAAAGAGGAGACCCAGTACTTC | few | TRBJ2-5 | . | TRBV6-2/TRBV6-3
CACQPWGQGTDTQYF | TGTGCCTGTCAACCCTGGGGTCAAGGCACAGATACGCAGTATTTT | . | TRBJ2-3 | . | TRBV30
CASSEGRYEQYF | TGTGCCAGCAGCGAAGGTAGATACGAGCAGTACTTC | . | TRBJ2-7 | . | TRBV7-9
CASRDGTDYSNQPQHF | TGTGCCAGCAGAGACGGGACAGACTATAGCAATCAGCCCCAGCATTTT | many | TRBJ1-5 | TRBD1 | TRBV6-2/TRBV6-3
CASSESWLAGTGELFF | TGTGCCAGCAGTGAATCTTGGCTAGCGGGCACCGGGGAGCTGTTTTTT | . | TRBJ2-2 | TRBD2 | TRBV2
CASNGLAGLAKNIQYF | TGTGCCAGCAACGGACTAGCGGGACTAGCCAAAAACATTCAGTACTTC | few | TRBJ2-4 | TRBD2 | TRBV6-2/TRBV6-3
CASSRDSGEQYF | TGTGCCAGCAGCAGGGACTCTGGCGAGCAGTACTTC | few | TRBJ2-7 | . | TRBV5-5
CASSSRTTDTQYF | TGTGCCAGTAGTTCTCGGACGACAGATACGCAGTATTTT | many | TRBJ2-3 | . | TRBV19
CASSPSGRALNEQFF | TGTGCCAGCAGCCCTAGCGGGAGGGCCCTTAATGAGCAGTTCTTC | . | TRBJ2-1 | TRBD2 | TRBV9
CASSLDGGSGANVLTF | TGTGCCAGCAGCTTAGATGGGGGCTCTGGGGCCAACGTCCTGACTTTC | . | TRBJ2-6 | . | TRBV11-2
CASSLDRGYEQYF | TGTGCCAGCAGCCTCGACAGGGGCTACGAGCAGTACTTC | many | TRBJ2-7 | TRBD1 | TRBV7-6
CASSRHTYGYTF | TGTGCCAGCAGTCGGCATACGTATGGCTACACCTTC | few | TRBJ1-2 | . | TRBV28
CASSADRGKGYQETQYF | TGTGCCAGCAGCGCTGACAGGGGGAAGGGGTACCAAGAGACCCAGTACTTC | . | TRBJ2-5 | TRBD1 | TRBV9
CASSPPGGEETQYF | TGTGCCAGCAGTCCCCCGGGGGGCGAAGAGACCCAGTACTTC | . | TRBJ2-5 | . | TRBV12-3/TRBV12-4
CASSFLGSYNEQFF | TGTGCCAGCAGTTTTCTGGGGTCCTACAATGAGCAGTTCTTC | few | TRBJ2-1 | . | TRBV12-3/TRBV12-4
CASSFPGTGGSDTQYF | TGTGCCAGCAGCTTCCCTGGGACAGGGGGGTCAGATACGCAGTATTTT | few | TRBJ2-3 | TRBD1 | TRBV7-2
CASRLDGETQYF | TGTGCCAGCAGATTGGACGGAGAGACCCAGTACTTC | . | TRBJ2-5 | . | TRBV5-4
CASSQSPGGWEQETQYF | TGTGCCAGCAGCCAATCCCCCGGGGGCTGGGAACAAGAGACCCAGTACTTC | . | TRBJ2-5 | . | TRBV3-1
CASGLGGGSYNEQFF | TGTGCTAGTGGTTTAGGAGGGGGTTCGTACAATGAGCAGTTCTTC | . | TRBJ2-1 | . | TRBV12-5
CSVVGVNEQYF | TGCAGCGTTGTTGGGGTTAACGAGCAGTACTTC | many | TRBJ2-7 | . | TRBV29-1
CSVVSREEQYF | TGCAGCGTTGTGTCAAGGGAAGAGCAGTACTTC | . | TRBJ2-7 | . | TRBV29-1
CATPRGGLAPEENIQYF | TGTGCCACCCCCAGAGGGGGGCTAGCTCCCGAGGAAAACATTCAGTACTTC | many | TRBJ2-4 | . | TRBV27
CASSLQSGRNTGELFF | TGTGCCAGCAGCCTCCAAAGCGGGAGGAACACCGGGGAGCTGTTTTTT | few | TRBJ2-2 | TRBD2 | TRBV3-1
CASSTRTSGSYEQYF | TGTGCCAGCAGCACCCGGACTAGCGGAAGCTACGAGCAGTACTTC | . | TRBJ2-7 | TRBD2 | TRBV11-2
CASSSSPGDTQYF | TGTGCCAGCAGTTCCTCACCCGGAGATACGCAGTATTTT | many | TRBJ2-3 | . | TRBV6-5
CASTKTGSNYEQYF | TGTGCCAGCACAAAGACAGGGTCAAACTACGAGCAGTACTTC | few | TRBJ2-7 | TRBD1 | TRBV6-1
CASSQEDVSYNSPLHF | TGCGCCAGCAGCCAAGAAGACGTCTCCTATAATTCACCCCTCCACTTT | . | TRBJ1-6 | . | TRBV4-3
CASSLEGFHEQFF | TGTGCTAGCAGCTTAGAAGGGTTTCATGAGCAGTTCTTC | many | TRBJ2-1 | . | TRBV7-7
CASRLAGVETQYF | TGTGCCAGTCGACTAGCGGGCGTAGAGACCCAGTACTTC | few | TRBJ2-5 | TRBD2 | TRBV27
CASSPWGQRRGTDTQYF | TGTGCCAGCAGTCCCTGGGGCCAGCGGCGGGGGACAGATACGCAGTATTTT | . | TRBJ2-3 | TRBD2 | TRBV27
CASSLLSGTEAFF | TGTGCCAGCAGCTTGCTTAGCGGCACTGAAGCTTTCTTT | . | TRBJ1-1 | . | TRBV13
CASSIGLAAYEQYF | TGTGCCAGTAGTATAGGACTAGCGGCCTACGAGCAGTACTTC | few | TRBJ2-7 | TRBD2 | TRBV19
CASRGLAGGPLNTGELFF | TGTGCCAGCAGAGGACTAGCGGGAGGGCCCCTGAACACCGGGGAGCTGTTTTTT | . | TRBJ2-2 | TRBD2 | TRBV2
CASSRGQGLGTDTQYF | TGTGCCAGCTCACGAGGACAGGGGCTCGGCACAGATACGCAGTATTTT | . | TRBJ2-3 | TRBD1 | TRBV18
CASREAGGPDGELFF | TGTGCCAGCAGGGAGGCGGGAGGGCCCGACGGGGAGCTGTTTTTT | few | TRBJ2-2 | TRBD2 | TRBV2
CASRGCEQYF | TGTGCCAGCAGAGGTTGCGAGCAGTACTTC | few | TRBJ2-7 | . | TRBV25-1
CSHRGLSGNTIYF | TGCAGCCACAGGGGGCTCTCTGGAAACACCATATATTTT | many | TRBJ1-3 | TRBD1 | TRBV29-1
CASSEFFGVYEQYF | TGTGCCAGCAGTGAATTTTTTGGGGTCTACGAGCAGTACTTC | . | TRBJ2-7 | . | TRBV25-1